This T cell receptor beta chain came from a study of liver allograft versus peripheral blood T cells. Study summary: Graft-liver T cell receptor repertoires were compared against recipient peripheral blood repertoires.

Worth noting for this clonotype: Its antigen is not identified.

General study points: Repertoires of T cell receptors in liver allografts reportedly differed from peripheral blood repertoires.

TCRdb redid the calling of the reads with MiXCR, one entry per CDR3 protein. The sample lists about 11,000 distinct CDR3 sequences; about 25% were seen once. Between the trimmed V and J ends, which lost 3 bases and 7 bases, there was a span of 13 bases. The CDR3 contains 12 residues. Germline values: CDR1 DFQATT, CDR2 SNEGSKA (reference sequence). The sequence derives from a human patient who had a liver transplant. Some T cells here may be from the graft donor. The chain links TRBV20-1 to TRBJ2-7; no definite D call. CDR3 DNA sequence: TGCAGTGCTAGGACCGGGTGGGATGAGCAGTACTTC. It codes for CSARTGWDEQYF.